The T cell receptor (beta chain) described here comes from a study of cytomegalovirus exposure and HLA in healthy donors. Turning to the study itself: HLA-typed donors contributed around 85 million unique TCRs, which were held in an early data release. Study-wide results and limits: Later analysis demonstrated an association between a missense DCLRE1C variant and TCR beta V- and J-gene trimming. A later examination showed that TCR association rates differed by HLA locus, with DRB1 most and HLA-C fewest.

This clone occurred a few times. Its antigen is not known. The CDR3 loop spans 13 amino acids. Germline loops: CDR1 GTSNPN, CDR2 SVGIG (reference sequence). The V segment lost 5 bases and the J segment 5 bases; nucleotides outside the gene matches: 7. This cohort consisted of healthy bone marrow donors. Amplification used 60 Vbeta primers and 13 Jbeta primers. Sequencing used immunoSEQ multiplex PCR; TCRdb keeps in-frame clones, though not all of them. The profile shows around 150,000 clones, under 80% of them singletons. The clonotype was recovered from a female donor in good health and CMV-seronegative. This chain joins TRBV30 and TRBJ1-2; 8 positions match TRBD1. The specimen was PBMCs. CDR3 sequence: CAWGRDRPYGYTF. The DNA of the CDR3 is TGTGCCTGGGGCAGGGACAGGCCTTATGGCTACACCTTC.